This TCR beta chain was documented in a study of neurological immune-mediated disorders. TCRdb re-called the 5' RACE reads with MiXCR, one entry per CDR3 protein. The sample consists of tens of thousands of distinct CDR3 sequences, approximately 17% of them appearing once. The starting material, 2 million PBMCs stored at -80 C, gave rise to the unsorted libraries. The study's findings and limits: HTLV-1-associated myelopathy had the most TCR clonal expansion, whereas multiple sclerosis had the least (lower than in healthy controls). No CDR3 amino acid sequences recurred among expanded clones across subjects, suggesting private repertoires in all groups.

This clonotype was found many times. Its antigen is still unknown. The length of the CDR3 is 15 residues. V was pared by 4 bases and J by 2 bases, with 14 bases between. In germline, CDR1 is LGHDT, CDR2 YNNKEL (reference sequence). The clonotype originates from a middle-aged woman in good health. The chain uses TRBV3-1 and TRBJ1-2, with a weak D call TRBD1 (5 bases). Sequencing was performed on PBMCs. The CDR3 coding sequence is TGTGCCAGCAGCCCGTTCGGAAGGGACAACTATGGCTACACCTTC. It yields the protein CASSPFGRDNYGYTF.